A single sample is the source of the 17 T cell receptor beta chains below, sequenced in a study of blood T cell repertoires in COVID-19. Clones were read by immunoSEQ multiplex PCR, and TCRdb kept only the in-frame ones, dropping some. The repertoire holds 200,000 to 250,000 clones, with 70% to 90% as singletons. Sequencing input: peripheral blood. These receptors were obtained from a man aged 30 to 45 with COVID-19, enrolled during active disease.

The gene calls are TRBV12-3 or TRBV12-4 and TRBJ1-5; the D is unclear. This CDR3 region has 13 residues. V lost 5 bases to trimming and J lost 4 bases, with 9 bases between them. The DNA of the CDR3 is TGTGCCAGCAGTGTCACTGAGAATCAGCCCCAGCATTTT. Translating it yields CASSVTENQPQHF.

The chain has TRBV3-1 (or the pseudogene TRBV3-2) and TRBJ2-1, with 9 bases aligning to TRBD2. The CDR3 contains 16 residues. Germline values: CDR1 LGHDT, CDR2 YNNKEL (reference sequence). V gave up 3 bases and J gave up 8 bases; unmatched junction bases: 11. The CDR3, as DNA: TGTGCCAGCAGCCAGCTGCCGGGACTAGCTATCCATGAGCAGTTCTTC. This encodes CASSQLPGLAIHEQFF.

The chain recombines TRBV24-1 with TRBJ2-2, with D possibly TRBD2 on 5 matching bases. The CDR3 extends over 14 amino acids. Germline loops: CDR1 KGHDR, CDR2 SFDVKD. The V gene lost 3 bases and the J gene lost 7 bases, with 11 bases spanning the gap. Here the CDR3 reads CATSDPFEGGELFF. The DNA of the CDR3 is TGTGCCACCAGTGATCCATTCGAGGGCGGGGAGCTGTTTTTT.

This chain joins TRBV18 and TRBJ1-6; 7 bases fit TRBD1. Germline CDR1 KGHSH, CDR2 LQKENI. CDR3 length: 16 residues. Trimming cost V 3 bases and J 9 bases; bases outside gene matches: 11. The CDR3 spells CASSPRGTELGSPLHF. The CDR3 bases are TGTGCCAGCTCACCCCGCGGGACAGAGTTGGGTTCACCCCTCCACTTT.

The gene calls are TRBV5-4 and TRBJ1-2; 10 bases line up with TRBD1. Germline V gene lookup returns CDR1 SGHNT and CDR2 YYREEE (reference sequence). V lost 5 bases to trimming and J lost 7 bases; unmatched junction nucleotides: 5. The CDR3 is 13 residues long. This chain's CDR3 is CASRRQGASGYTF. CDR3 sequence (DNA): TGTGCCAGCAGGAGACAGGGGGCGAGTGGCTACACCTTC.

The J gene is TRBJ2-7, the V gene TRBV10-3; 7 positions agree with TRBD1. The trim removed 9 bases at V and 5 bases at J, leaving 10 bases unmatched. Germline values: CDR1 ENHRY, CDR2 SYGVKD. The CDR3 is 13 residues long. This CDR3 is CAIGGRGHNEQYF. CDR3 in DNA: TGTGCCATTGGGGGAAGGGGGCACAACGAGCAGTACTTC.

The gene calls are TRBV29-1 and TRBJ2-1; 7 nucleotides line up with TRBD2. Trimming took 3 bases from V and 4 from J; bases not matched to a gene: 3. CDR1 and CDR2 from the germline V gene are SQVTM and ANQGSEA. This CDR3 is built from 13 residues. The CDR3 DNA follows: TGCAGCGTTGAGCCTAGCGGATACAATGAGCAGTTCTTC. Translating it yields CSVEPSGYNEQFF.

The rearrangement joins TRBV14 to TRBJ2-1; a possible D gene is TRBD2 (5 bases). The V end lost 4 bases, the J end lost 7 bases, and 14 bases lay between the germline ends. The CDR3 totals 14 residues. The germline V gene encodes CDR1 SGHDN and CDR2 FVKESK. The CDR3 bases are TGTGCCAGCAGCCTTATGACGGTAGCGAATGAGCAGTTCTTC. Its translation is CASSLMTVANEQFF. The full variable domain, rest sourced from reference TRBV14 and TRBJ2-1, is EAGVTQFPSHSVIEKGQTVTLRCDPISGHDNLYWYRRVMGKEIKFLLHFVKESKQDESGMPNNRFLAERTGGTYSTLKVQPAELEDSGVYFCASSLMTVANEQFFGPGTRLTVL.

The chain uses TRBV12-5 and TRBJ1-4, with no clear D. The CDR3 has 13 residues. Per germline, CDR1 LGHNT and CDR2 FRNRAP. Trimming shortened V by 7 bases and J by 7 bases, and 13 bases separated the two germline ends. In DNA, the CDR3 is TGTGCTAGTGCTCTCCCGCAGTCTGAAAAACTGTTTTTT. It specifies CASALPQSEKLFF.

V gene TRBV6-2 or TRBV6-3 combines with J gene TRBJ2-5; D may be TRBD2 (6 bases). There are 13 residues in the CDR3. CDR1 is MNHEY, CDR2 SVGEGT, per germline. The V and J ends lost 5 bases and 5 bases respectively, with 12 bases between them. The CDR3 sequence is CASSITSIETQYF. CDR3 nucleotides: TGTGCCAGCAGTATCACTAGCATCGAGACCCAGTACTTC.

The CDR3: CASSEAGGEYEQYF. Here the CDR3 DNA reads TGTGCCAGCAGTGAAGCGGGTGGAGAGTACGAGCAGTACTTC. The chain has TRBV2 and TRBJ2-7; D not resolved. The CDR3 extends over 14 amino acids. Trimming shortened V by 0 bases and J by 4 bases, and 10 bases separated the two germline ends. The germline V gene encodes CDR1 SNHLY and CDR2 FYNNEI.

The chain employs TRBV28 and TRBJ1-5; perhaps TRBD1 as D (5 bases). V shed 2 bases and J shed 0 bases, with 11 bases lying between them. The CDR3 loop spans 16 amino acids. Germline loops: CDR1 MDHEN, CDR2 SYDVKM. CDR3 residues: CASSLAGTLSNQPQHF. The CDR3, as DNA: TGTGCCAGCAGTTTAGCGGGGACCCTTAGCAATCAGCCCCAGCATTTT.

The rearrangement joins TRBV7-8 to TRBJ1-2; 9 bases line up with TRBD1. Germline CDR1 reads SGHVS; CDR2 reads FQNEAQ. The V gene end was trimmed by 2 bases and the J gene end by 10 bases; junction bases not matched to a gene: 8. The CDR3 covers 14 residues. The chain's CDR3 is CASSLQRQGVDYTF. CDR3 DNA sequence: TGTGCCAGCAGCTTACAACGACAGGGGGTGGACTACACCTTC.

CDR3 region: CASGLVAGLSEAFF. The CDR3 nucleotides read TGTGCTAGTGGTTTGGTAGCAGGGTTGTCTGAAGCTTTCTTT. The chain combines TRBV12-5 with TRBJ1-1; weak D call: TRBD1 (5 bases). The CDR3 is 14 amino acids. Germline CDR1 and CDR2: LGHNT and FRNRAP. V lost 0 bases and J 6 bases, leaving 11 bases between the germline ends.

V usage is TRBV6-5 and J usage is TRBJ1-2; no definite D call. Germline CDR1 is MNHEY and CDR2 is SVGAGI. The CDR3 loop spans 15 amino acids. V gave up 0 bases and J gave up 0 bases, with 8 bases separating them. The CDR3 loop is CASSYSEVSNYGYTF. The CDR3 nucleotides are TGTGCCAGCAGTTACTCGGAGGTGTCTAACTATGGCTACACCTTC.

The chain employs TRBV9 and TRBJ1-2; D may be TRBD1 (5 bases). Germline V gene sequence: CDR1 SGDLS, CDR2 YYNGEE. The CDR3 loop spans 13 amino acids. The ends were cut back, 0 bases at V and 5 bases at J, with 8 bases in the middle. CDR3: CASSVAGTYGYTF. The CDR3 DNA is TGTGCCAGCAGCGTAGCAGGGACTTATGGCTACACCTTC.

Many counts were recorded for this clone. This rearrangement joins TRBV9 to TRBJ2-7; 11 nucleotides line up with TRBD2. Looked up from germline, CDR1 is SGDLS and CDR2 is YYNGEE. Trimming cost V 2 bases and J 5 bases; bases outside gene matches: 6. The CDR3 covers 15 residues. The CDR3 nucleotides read TGTGCCAGCAGCGTCTTAGCGGGAGGGCCTAACGAGCAGTACTTC. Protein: CASSVLAGGPNEQYF.